The clone carrying this T cell receptor beta chain was observed many times. Its matching antigen is unknown. This CDR3 region has 15 residues. Trimming took 0 bases from V and 4 from J; bases not matched to a gene: 0. In germline, CDR1 is SGHVS, CDR2 FQNEAQ. Preparation of TCR beta libraries was done by quantitative 5'-RACE with molecular barcodes. In TCRdb, the 5' RACE reads were re-called with MiXCR into one record per CDR3 protein. The table lists about 340,000 distinct CDR3 sequences, roughly 14% of them singletons. These data belong to a study of CD8 T cells in ankylosing spondylitis. Study observations and caveats: A TCR beta motif of about 8 highly homologous variants seemed to mark ankylosing spondylitis blood. Previously reported in reactive arthritis synovial fluid and blood were some of the motif variants.

The sample comprised blood, either unsorted or a sorted T cell fraction (not recorded which). The receptor's source is a male donor with ankylosing spondylitis or in good health (not recorded which). The chain recombines TRBV7-8 with TRBJ2-1; 10 positions agree with TRBD2. The CDR3 is CASSLASGGYNEQFF. As DNA, the CDR3 is TGTGCCAGCAGCTTAGCTAGCGGGGGGTACAATGAGCAGTTCTTC.